The 4 T cell receptor beta chains below all came from one sample that was sequenced in a study of molecular identifiers for immune sequencing clone quantification. A single record per CDR3 protein comes from TCRdb applying MiXCR to the PCR reads. The sample consists of around 94,000 distinct CDR3 sequences, about 32% of them appearing once. The specimen sequenced was naive CD8+ T cells from blood, with Jurkat cell RNA spiked in. Subset noted: FACS-sorted CD8+CD4-CCR7+CD45RA+ naive T cells. These receptor sequences come from a human donor in good health. Some libraries in this study had Jurkat cell RNA spiked in.

This clonotype has a handful of counts. The chain recombines TRBV28 with TRBJ2-7; D might be TRBD1 (6 bases). Germline V lookup: CDR1 MDHEN, CDR2 SYDVKM. This CDR3 is built from 12 residues. V gave up 6 bases and J gave up 6 bases, with 12 bases separating them. CDR3 in amino acids: CASSLRGREQYF. DNA of the CDR3: TGTGCCAGCAGCCTCAGGGGTCGCGAGCAGTACTTC. Using reference TRBV28 and TRBJ2-7 for the parts outside the CDR3, the full variable domain is DVKVTQSSRYLVKRTGEKVFLECVQDMDHENMFWYRQDPGLGLRLIYFSYDVKMKEKGDIPEGYSVSREKKERFSLILESASTNQTSMYLCASSLRGREQYFGPGTRLTVT.

This clonotype showed up many times. The chain recombines TRBV7-8 with TRBJ1-5; the D is unclear. V was shortened by 3 bases and J by 8 bases, with 11 bases between the two germline ends. Germline V gene data show CDR1 as SGHVS and CDR2 as FQNEAQ. CDR3 length equals 13 residues. DNA for the CDR3: TGTGCCAGCAGCTTGTGGTTGGCGGAGCCCCAGCATTTT. The encoded protein is CASSLWLAEPQHF.

J is TRBJ2-5 and V is TRBV5-6; maybe TRBD1 (5 bases). The germline V and J ends were trimmed by 4 bases and 5 bases, with 9 bases remaining between them. This CDR3 has 12 amino acids. In germline, CDR1 is SGHDT, CDR2 YYEEEE. CDR3 amino acids: CASSGQGETQYF. CDR3 nucleotide sequence: TGTGCCAGCAGCGGACAAGGGGAGACCCAGTACTTC.

A note on this clonotype: This is likely a read error, given that the CDR3 carries no conserved phenylalanine or tryptophan at its end. V usage is TRBV19 and J usage is TRBJ2-1; perhaps D is TRBD1 or TRBD2 (5 bases each). Trimming removed 10 bases from V and 0 bases from J, with 16 bases in between. The CDR3 totals 15 residues. In germline, CDR1 is LNHDA, CDR2 SQIVND (reference sequence). This chain's CDR3 is CATQGDRDSYNEQFL. The CDR3 DNA reads as TGTGCCACCCAAGGGGACCGAGACTCCTACAATGAGCAGTTCCTC.